Below are 12 T cell receptor beta chains sequenced from a single sample in a study of post-analysis software for immune sequencing data. The study's findings and limits: Five or six TRBV segments appeared more often in patients than in controls, and TRBV5-6, TRBV5-1 and TRBV20-1 were among these.

TCR beta libraries were prepared from cDNA with unique molecular identifiers. TCRdb redid the calling of the PCR reads with MiXCR, one entry per CDR3 protein. The table shows roughly 730,000 distinct CDR3 sequences, with 30% occurring only once. The antigens for these receptors are not known. The sequenced sample consisted of blood. All receptors come from a girl aged 10-17 years with multiple sclerosis.

The chain employs TRBV2 and TRBJ2-1; 7 positions match TRBD2. J lost 8 bases, V lost 0 bases, and 10 bases had no gene match. From germline, CDR1 is SNHLY and CDR2 FYNNEI. The CDR3 is made up of 16 amino acids. CDR3 residues: CASSEALGLAAHEQFF. DNA of the CDR3: TGTGCCAGCAGTGAAGCGCTAGGGCTAGCGGCCCATGAGCAGTTCTTC.

Regarding this clonotype: This sequence may be a read error, since a much larger clone differs from it by one base. The J gene is TRBJ2-3, the V gene TRBV11-2; 7 positions agree with TRBD2. CDR1 and CDR2 from the germline V gene are SGHAT and FQNNGV. The V gene end was trimmed by 2 bases and the J gene end by 2 bases; junction bases not matched to a gene: 4. The CDR3 totals 15 residues. The CDR3: CASSLMGGYTDTQYF. As DNA, the CDR3 is TGTGCCAGCAGCTTAATGGGAGGGTACACAGATACGCAGTATTTT.

This clonotype showed up just a few times. The chain links TRBV28 to TRBJ1-2; D might be TRBD1 (5 bases). CDR3 length: 13 amino acids. The germline gives CDR1 MDHEN, CDR2 SYDVKM. Trimming took off 3 bases at V and 5 bases at J, with 10 bases between the two ends. CDR3 in amino acids: CASSLTQGYGYTF. DNA for the CDR3: TGTGCCAGCAGTTTGACGCAGGGTTATGGCTACACCTTC.

The gene calls are TRBV24-1 and TRBJ2-3, with D possibly called TRBD1 or TRBD2 (5 bases each). Germline V lookup: CDR1 KGHDR, CDR2 SFDVKD. Trimming left V 3 bases short and J 2 bases short, with 11 bases between. The CDR3 extends over 15 amino acids. The CDR3 nucleotides are TGTGCCACCAGTGATCCGGGACCTTCCACAGATACGCAGTATTTT. It specifies CATSDPGPSTDTQYF.

The genes are TRBV7-2 and TRBJ1-4, with 7 bases matching TRBD1. The CDR3 sequence is 15 residues long. J was trimmed by 5 bases and V by 5 bases; bases with no gene match: 8. CDR1 and CDR2 from the germline V gene are SGHTA and FQGNSA. CDR3 DNA: TGTGCCAGCAGCGTACAGGGACAGAAAAATGAAAAACTGTTTTTT. Encoded protein: CASSVQGQKNEKLFF.

The V and J genes are TRBV9 and TRBJ2-7, with a weak D call TRBD2 (5 bases). V dropped 4 bases and J dropped 6 bases, with 20 bases sitting between them. The CDR3 runs 15 residues. In germline, CDR1 is SGDLS, CDR2 YYNGEE. DNA for the CDR3: TGTGCCAGCAGCCTGAGGGTTTACGGGTTGGGCGAGCAGTACTTC. Translated: CASSLRVYGLGEQYF.

This clonotype was detected a few times. This sequence joins TRBV10-3 and TRBJ2-1; 9 bases are shared with TRBD2. Germline trimming cut 4 bases from V and 3 bases from J; bases unmatched to any gene: 7. The CDR3 has 16 residues. Per the germline V gene, CDR1 is ENHRY and CDR2 is SYGVKD. The CDR3 loop is CAISGMETSGYNEQFF. CDR3 DNA: TGTGCCATCAGTGGGATGGAGACTAGCGGCTACAATGAGCAGTTCTTC.

Worth noting for this clonotype: This may come from a read error, since a much larger clone is one base off. The V call is TRBV29-1, the J call TRBJ2-5; D could derive from TRBD1 or TRBD2 (6 bases each). CDR3 length: 13 residues. The V gene's germline CDR1 is SQVTM and CDR2 ANQGSEA. CDR3 protein: CSVEEGGSETQDF. CDR3 DNA sequence: TGCAGCGTTGAAGAAGGGGGGTCAGAGACCCAGGACTTC. Together with reference TRBV29-1 and TRBJ2-5, the CDR3 gives the full variable domain: SAVISQKPSRDICQRGTSLTIQCQVDSQVTMMFWYRQQPGQSLTLIATANQGSEATYESGFVIDKFPISRPNLTFSTLTVSNMSPEDSSIYLCSVEEGGSETQDFGPGTRLLVL.

The chain recombines TRBV10-3 with TRBJ2-3, with 11 bases lining up with TRBD2. The CDR3 consists of 13 residues. V lost 3 bases, J lost 10 bases, and 3 bases stayed unmatched. Germline CDR1 and CDR2: ENHRY and SYGVKD. The CDR3 DNA sequence: TGTGCCATCAGTGACGTAGCGGGAGGGGCGCAGTATTTT. Translated, it gives CAISDVAGGAQYF.

The genes are TRBV3-1 and TRBJ2-5, with 10 bases fitting TRBD2. The CDR3 totals 16 residues. V lost 5 bases to trimming and J lost 1 base; unmatched junction nucleotides: 7. Germline lookup yields CDR1 LGHDT and CDR2 YNNKEL (reference sequence). CDR3: CASSKAVAGGQETQYF. In DNA form, the CDR3 reads TGTGCCAGCAGCAAAGCGGTAGCGGGGGGCCAAGAGACCCAGTACTTC.

V usage is TRBV6-5 and J usage is TRBJ1-5; unclear D gene. The CDR3 runs to 14 residues. Germline V lookup: CDR1 MNHEY, CDR2 SVGAGI. V was cut by 4 bases and J by 2 bases, with 9 bases left in between. DNA for the CDR3: TGTGCCAGCAGTTCCGCCGGGGGCAATCAGCCCCAGCATTTT. Encoded protein: CASSSAGGNQPQHF.

Points on this clonotype: The junction shows a germline mismatch at one end, possibly a read error. The V gene is TRBV3-1, the J gene TRBJ2-5; D is possibly TRBD1 or TRBD2 (6 bases each). The CDR3 is 17 amino acids. Germline CDR1 reads LGHDT; CDR2 reads YNNKEL (reference sequence). CDR3 in amino acids: CASSQDPWGAYQETRYF. CDR3 in DNA: TGTGCCAGCAGCCAAGATCCCTGGGGGGCGTACCAAGAGACCCGGTACTTC.